A selection of T cell receptor beta chains follows, all from one sample in a study of regulatory T cells in long-lasting Graves disease. TCRdb analysed the multiplex PCR reads with MiXCR anew, one entry per CDR3 protein. The profile shows about 350,000 distinct CDR3 sequences, 15% to 20% of them singletons. The same sample was also used in a study of T cells in Graves' hyperthyroidism and ophthalmopathy.

The sequenced sample was peripheral blood mononuclear cells (PBMCs), obtained at new diagnosis, from a patient treated with antithyroid drugs. The receptors were gathered from a man aged 40-55 years with Graves disease. The CDR3 runs from the conserved cysteine through the conserved F or W. The D gene is left open where the match is weak. Not all rows give a size; the values are once, few, many and, for expanded clones, a class.

size,V,D,length,J,CDR3,DNA
.,TRBV4-2,.,14,TRBJ1-6,CASSQEGVNSPLHF,TGTGCCAGCAGCCAAGAAGGGGTAAATTCACCCCTCCACTTT
many,TRBV20-1,TRBD1,13,TRBJ1-2,CSARQGAGYGYTF,TGCAGTGCTAGACAGGGGGCAGGCTATGGCTACACCTTC
many,TRBV12-3/TRBV12-4,.,13,TRBJ2-5,CASSPRGQETQYF,TGTGCCAGCTCCCCCCGGGGGCAAGAGACCCAGTACTTC
many,TRBV3-1,.,17,TRBJ2-3,CASSQDRGFRWGDTQYF,TGTGCCAGCAGCCAAGATCGCGGGTTTCGGTGGGGAGATACGCAGTATTTT
many,TRBV3-1,.,13,TRBJ2-1,CASSQVRGHKQFF,TGTGCCAGCAGCCAAGTCCGAGGGCATAAGCAGTTCTTC
many,TRBV10-1,TRBD2,16,TRBJ2-3,CASSLGLAGVRDTQYF,TGCGCCAGCAGCTTAGGACTAGCGGGGGTTCGAGATACGCAGTATTTT
.,TRBV11-2,TRBD1,14,TRBJ1-2,CASSQGQSNYGYTF,TGTGCCAGCAGCCAGGGACAGAGCAACTATGGCTACACCTTC
many,TRBV27,TRBD2,14,TRBJ2-7,CASSPGTRAYEQYF,TGTGCCAGCAGCCCCGGGACTAGGGCCTACGAGCAGTACTTC
.,TRBV5-5,.,14,TRBJ1-1,CASSLGEGRAEAFF,TGTGCCAGCAGCTTGGGTGAGGGGAGGGCTGAAGCTTTCTTT
many,TRBV24-1,.,17,TRBJ2-6,CATSDPGGLGGANVLTF,TGTGCCACCAGTGACCCAGGGGGACTTGGTGGGGCCAACGTCCTGACTTTC
many,TRBV12-3/TRBV12-4,.,16,TRBJ2-3,CASSLSALSPTDTQYF,TGTGCCAGCAGTTTATCAGCTCTCTCTCCCACAGATACGCAGTATTTT
.,TRBV27,.,15,TRBJ1-6,CASSLSGSYNSPLHF,TGTGCCAGCAGTTTATCCGGGTCCTATAATTCACCCCTCCACTTT
many,TRBV3-1,.,14,TRBJ2-5,CASSRTRVQETQYF,TGTGCCAGCAGCAGGACCCGGGTCCAAGAGACCCAGTACTTC
many,TRBV12-3/TRBV12-4,TRBD1,15,TRBJ1-1,CASSPRTGANTEAFF,TGTGCCAGCAGTCCTCGGACAGGAGCGAACACTGAAGCTTTCTTT
many,TRBV3-1,.,13,TRBJ1-1,CASSLQSGTSPFF,TGTGCCAGCAGCTTGCAATCCGGGACATCCCCTTTCTTT
many,TRBV20-1,.,13,TRBJ1-1,CSASRDVNTEAFF,TGCAGTGCTAGCAGGGACGTGAACACTGAAGCTTTCTTT
many,TRBV6-1,.,13,TRBJ2-3,CATRGGEWYTQYF,TGTGCCACCAGAGGGGGGGAGTGGTATACGCAGTATTTT
few,TRBV28,.,14,TRBJ2-3,CASSAGTLKDTQYF,TGTGCCAGCTCAGCCGGGACGCTTAAGGATACGCAGTATTTT
few,TRBV2,TRBD2,16,TRBJ2-2,CASSKMLAGNTGELFF,TGTGCCAGCAGCAAAATGCTAGCGGGGAACACCGGGGAGCTGTTTTTT
.,TRBV3-1,TRBD2,15,TRBJ2-5,CASTTSGDLQETQYF,TGTGCCAGCACGACTAGCGGGGACCTCCAAGAGACCCAGTACTTC
many,TRBV15,TRBD1,14,TRBJ1-1,CATSTGQGRTEAFF,TGTGCCACCAGCACAGGACAGGGGAGGACTGAAGCTTTCTTT
many,TRBV7-3,.,12,TRBJ2-3,CASSLYGDTQYF,TGTGCCAGCAGCTTGTACGGGGATACGCAGTATTTT
.,TRBV2,.,20,TRBJ2-2,CASSYSILGQVETSGGELFF,TGTGCCAGCAGTTACTCGATTTTGGGTCAGGTCGAAACTTCAGGCGGGGAGCTGTTTTTT
few,TRBV12-3/TRBV12-4,.,18,TRBJ1-1,CASSLLSWQSGPNTEAFF,TGTGCCAGCAGTTTACTATCATGGCAATCGGGACCGAACACTGAAGCTTTCTTT
many,TRBV5-1,.,15,TRBJ2-2,CASSPPPGGTGELFF,TGCGCCAGCAGCCCGCCCCCAGGTGGTACCGGGGAGCTGTTTTTT
few,TRBV6-5,TRBD1,15,TRBJ2-5,CASSYLDRGSETQYF,TGTGCCAGCAGTTACTTGGACAGGGGCTCAGAGACCCAGTACTTC
many,TRBV20-1,.,12,TRBJ1-5,CSAKGGNQPQHF,TGCAGTGCTAAAGGGGGCAATCAGCCCCAGCATTTT
many,TRBV7-8,TRBD1,13,TRBJ2-5,CASSSTGWETQYF,TGTGCCAGCAGCTCGACAGGGTGGGAGACCCAGTACTTC
few,TRBV6-2/TRBV6-3,TRBD2,15,TRBJ2-5,CASSYWSGGVETQYF,TGTGCCAGCAGTTACTGGTCCGGGGGGGTGGAGACCCAGTACTTC
few,TRBV4-2,TRBD2,16,TRBJ2-7,CASSRPPTSGSYEQYF,TGTGCCAGCAGCCGACCCCCGACTAGCGGGTCCTACGAGCAGTACTTC
many,TRBV7-2,.,15,TRBJ2-1,CASSLGGTTYNEQFF,TGTGCCAGCAGCTTAGGCGGAACGACCTACAATGAGCAGTTCTTC
.,TRBV5-5,.,14,TRBJ2-4,CASSLAASLVIQYF,TGTGCCAGCAGCTTGGCCGCCAGCCTTGTCATTCAGTACTTC
.,TRBV24-1,.,13,TRBJ1-1,CATRDGINTEAFF,TGTGCCACCAGGGACGGAATAAACACTGAAGCTTTCTTT
.,TRBV10-3,.,14,TRBJ1-6,CAIGRDPYNSPLHF,TGTGCCATCGGGCGGGACCCCTATAATTCACCCCTCCACTTT
many,TRBV24-1,TRBD2,18,TRBJ2-6,CATSDPPGRGSGANVLTF,TGTGCCACCAGTGATCCCCCCGGGAGGGGCTCTGGGGCCAACGTCCTGACTTTC
many,TRBV28,.,14,TRBJ2-7,CASSSGGALLEQYF,TGTGCCAGCAGTTCTGGGGGGGCCCTACTTGAGCAGTACTTC
.,TRBV7-3,TRBD1,15,TRBJ2-2,CASSAPGQGSGELFF,TGTGCCAGCAGCGCCCCGGGACAGGGTTCCGGGGAGCTGTTTTTT
few,TRBV27,.,14,TRBJ2-5,CASSFGDSQETQYF,TGTGCCAGCAGTTTTGGGGACTCACAAGAGACCCAGTACTTC
many,TRBV10-3,TRBD1,13,TRBJ1-5,CATGDSSNQPQHF,TGTGCCACCGGGGACAGTAGCAATCAGCCCCAGCATTTT
many,TRBV7-2,.,14,TRBJ1-1,CASSLRGGGTEAFF,TGTGCCAGCAGCTTAAGGGGAGGTGGCACTGAAGCTTTCTTT
few,TRBV11-2,.,16,TRBJ1-4,CASSLVSGSMNEKLFF,TGTGCCAGCAGCTTAGTCTCTGGAAGCATGAATGAAAAACTGTTTTTT
.,TRBV28,.,12,TRBJ1-4,CASTSGLEKLFF,TGTGCCAGCACCTCGGGGTTGGAAAAACTGTTTTTT
many,TRBV28,.,14,TRBJ1-6,CASTTSRDISPLHF,TGTGCCAGCACCACCAGTCGGGATATTTCACCCCTCCACTTT
.,TRBV12-3/TRBV12-4,.,12,TRBJ2-3,CASSDRSPTQYF,TGTGCCAGCAGCGACAGAAGCCCGACGCAGTATTTT
few,TRBV7-2,TRBD1,15,TRBJ1-3,CASSRTGHSGNTIYF,TGTGCCAGCAGTCGGACAGGGCACTCTGGAAACACCATATATTTT
.,TRBV12-3/TRBV12-4,TRBD2,15,TRBJ2-5,CASSLAGDFQETQYF,TGTGCCAGCAGTTTGGCGGGGGACTTCCAAGAGACCCAGTACTTC
many,TRBV5-1,.,14,TRBJ1-2,CASSLAGRDYGYTF,TGCGCCAGCAGCTTGGCCGGGCGGGACTATGGCTACACCTTC
many,TRBV24-1,.,13,TRBJ1-1,CATSERTDTEAFF,TGTGCCACCAGTGAAAGGACAGACACTGAAGCTTTCTTT
few,TRBV6-1,.,13,TRBJ2-5,CASGPRGVETQYF,TGTGCCAGCGGACCCAGGGGTGTGGAGACCCAGTACTTC
few,TRBV6-1,TRBD1,16,TRBJ2-1,CASSQRVQTGNNEQFF,TGTGCCAGCAGCCAACGGGTACAGACAGGGAACAATGAGCAGTTCTTC
many,TRBV2,.,15,TRBJ2-1,CASSLEGGGDNEQFF,TGTGCCAGTTCACTAGAGGGAGGAGGGGACAATGAGCAGTTCTTC
many,TRBV5-1,.,14,TRBJ2-3,CASSLAGFTDTQYF,TGTGCCAGCAGTTTGGCAGGATTCACAGATACGCAGTATTTT
few,TRBV6-1,.,13,TRBJ2-7,CASSPWRTYEQYF,TGTGCCAGCAGTCCGTGGAGGACATACGAGCAGTACTTC